Below, 5 T cell receptor beta chains from the same sample are listed, as sequenced in a study of T cells in Graves' hyperthyroidism and ophthalmopathy. The CDR3 regions of TCR beta were amplified from RNA transcripts. The HTBI primer set served for first-round RT-PCR of the TCR CDR3. MiXCR was run by TCRdb on the multiplex PCR reads, yielding one entry per CDR3 protein. The data contain under 400,000 distinct CDR3 sequences, less than 20% of them singletons. The sequenced sample consisted of blood. Every receptor here comes from a woman between 18 and 29 years old with Graves' hyperthyroidism that later progressed to Graves' ophthalmopathy.

This clonotype was observed a few times. The chain employs TRBV19 and TRBJ1-1; D may be TRBD1 (5 bases). Germline values: CDR1 LNHDA, CDR2 SQIVND (reference sequence). The V and J ends lost 7 bases and 0 bases respectively, with 15 bases between them. The length of the CDR3 is 15 residues. CDR3: CASKESGLMNTEAFF. As DNA, the CDR3 is TGTGCCAGTAAAGAGTCAGGGCTCATGAACACTGAAGCTTTCTTT. Full variable domain (rest looked up from reference TRBV19 and TRBJ1-1): DGGITQSPKYLFRKEGQNVTLSCEQNLNHDAMYWYRQDPGQGLRLIYYSQIVNDFQKGDIAEGYSVSREKKESFPLTVTSAQKNPTAFYLCASKESGLMNTEAFFGQGTRLTVV.

The chain employs TRBV7-9 and TRBJ1-2, with D possibly TRBD1 on 5 matching bases. The germline V and J ends were trimmed by 3 bases and 1 base, with 18 bases remaining between them. The CDR3 sequence is 17 residues long. Germline V gene sequence: CDR1 SEHNR, CDR2 FQNEAQ (reference sequence). CDR3 nucleotide sequence: TGTGCCAGCAGCTTGAACGGCGCCAGGGCACATAACTATGGCTACACCTTC. The encoded protein is CASSLNGARAHNYGYTF. The whole variable domain, remainder taken from reference TRBV7-9 and TRBJ1-2, is DTGVSQNPRHKITKRGQNVTFRCDPISEHNRLYWYRQTLGQGPEFLTYFQNEAQLEKSRLLSDRFSAERPKGSFSTLEIQRTEQGDSAMYLCASSLNGARAHNYGYTFGSGTRLTVV.

This clonotype was observed a handful of times. The chain combines TRBV6-5 with TRBJ2-1; 7 bases align to TRBD2. J gave up 5 bases and V 4 bases, and 14 bases lay outside the gene matches. The CDR3 runs to 17 residues. The germline CDR1 and CDR2 sequences are MNHEY and SVGAGI. This CDR3 is CASSSLGAGAHHNEQFF. The CDR3 DNA follows: TGTGCCAGCAGTTCCCTTGGGGCGGGAGCCCATCACAATGAGCAGTTCTTC.

CDR3 sequence: CASSLVPGASAGELFF. Here the CDR3 DNA reads TGCGCCAGCAGCTTGGTACCGGGGGCGAGTGCCGGGGAGCTGTTTTTT. The V gene is TRBV5-1, the J gene TRBJ2-2; either TRBD1 or TRBD2 may supply D (6 bases each). Germline loops: CDR1 SGHRS, CDR2 YFSETQ. This CDR3 has 16 amino acids. V lost 0 bases to trimming and J lost 6 bases, with 15 bases between them.

This clonotype was observed a few times. The rearrangement links TRBV6-1 to TRBJ2-5, with 7 bases lining up with TRBD1. Germline loops: CDR1 MNHNS, CDR2 SASEGT. The length of the CDR3 is 15 residues. The J segment lost 5 bases and the V segment lost 5 bases, leaving 11 bases of the junction unmatched. The chain's CDR3 is CASSLAQGLLETQYF. CDR3 coding DNA: TGTGCCAGCAGTCTGGCACAGGGGTTGTTGGAGACCCAGTACTTC.